This is a list of T cell receptor beta chains from one sample in a study of a mutant IDH1 vaccine in newly diagnosed glioma. Method: immunoSEQ multiplex PCR; TCRdb's copy keeps in-frame clones and lacks some. The data hold 25,000 to 30,000 clones, with about four fifths observed a single time. No antigen has been assigned to these receptors. Sequencing was performed on PBMCs, taken from a glioma patient whose treatment included an IDH1 peptide vaccine. The receptor source for this set is a young woman with glioma. Both conserved end residues are part of each CDR3. Fields, in order: V gene, clone size, J gene, D gene, CDR3 DNA, CDR3 protein. A D gene is named only where the DNA matches it firmly. Expanded clones get a size class; other rows say once, few or many, or leave the size out.

v_gene: TRBV15
abundance: -
j_gene: TRBJ2-4
d_gene: -
CDR3nt: TGTGCCACCAGCAGAGATCTCAACATTCAGTACTTC
CDR3aa: CATSRDLNIQYF

v_gene: TRBV6-5
abundance: -
j_gene: TRBJ1-4
d_gene: -
CDR3nt: TGTGCCAGCAGGAGCGACCCAGGCGGAAAACTGTTTTTT
CDR3aa: CASRSDPGGKLFF

v_gene: TRBV6-6
abundance: -
j_gene: TRBJ1-2
d_gene: -
CDR3nt: TGTGCCAGCAGTTACCTGGCGGCGATAAGTAACTATGGCTACACCTTC
CDR3aa: CASSYLAAISNYGYTF

v_gene: TRBV2
abundance: -
j_gene: TRBJ2-3
d_gene: TRBD2
CDR3nt: TGTGCCAGCAAGGGGACTAGCGGGAACACAGATACGCAGTATTTT
CDR3aa: CASKGTSGNTDTQYF

v_gene: TRBV4-1
abundance: -
j_gene: TRBJ1-5
d_gene: -
CDR3nt: TGCGCCAGCAGCCGGGGGACTAATCAGCCCCAGCATTTT
CDR3aa: CASSRGTNQPQHF

v_gene: TRBV7-8
abundance: -
j_gene: TRBJ2-5
d_gene: TRBD1
CDR3nt: TGTGCCAGCAGCTCCCATACCCAGGGGGTCCAAGAGACCCAGTACTTC
CDR3aa: CASSSHTQGVQETQYF

v_gene: TRBV7-9
abundance: -
j_gene: TRBJ1-4
d_gene: TRBD1
CDR3nt: TGTGCCAGCAGCTACCACCTGGACAGGGGTTCTAATGAAAAACTGTTTTTT
CDR3aa: CASSYHLDRGSNEKLFF

v_gene: TRBV2
abundance: -
j_gene: TRBJ2-2
d_gene: TRBD1
CDR3nt: TGTGCCAGAACCGGGGACAGGGGTCTCACCGGGGAGCTGTTTTTT
CDR3aa: CARTGDRGLTGELFF

v_gene: TRBV2
abundance: -
j_gene: TRBJ1-5
d_gene: -
CDR3nt: TGTGCCAGCAGCCCCGGGACGGCCCCTAATCAGCCCCAGCATTTT
CDR3aa: CASSPGTAPNQPQHF

v_gene: TRBV7-6
abundance: -
j_gene: TRBJ1-4
d_gene: -
CDR3nt: TGTGCCAGCAGCCCGGTGGGCGAAAAACTGTTTTTT
CDR3aa: CASSPVGEKLFF

v_gene: TRBV30
abundance: once
j_gene: TRBJ1-5
d_gene: -
CDR3nt: TGTGCCTGGAGTGTAGGGCCCGTCGGCCCCCAGCATTTT
CDR3aa: CAWSVGPVGPQHF

v_gene: TRBV10-3
abundance: -
j_gene: TRBJ2-5
d_gene: -
CDR3nt: TGTGCCATCAGTGGGGGCGGCGGGGAGACCCAGTACTTC
CDR3aa: CAISGGGGETQYF

v_gene: TRBV7-9
abundance: few
j_gene: TRBJ1-1
d_gene: -
CDR3nt: TGTGCCAGCAGCTTAGTCCAGGGTTGGTCTGAAGCTTTCTTT
CDR3aa: CASSLVQGWSEAFF

v_gene: TRBV14
abundance: -
j_gene: TRBJ1-6
d_gene: -
CDR3nt: TGTGCCAGTTCCCCCGGGGAAAAGACACCCCTCCACTTT
CDR3aa: CASSPGEKTPLHF

v_gene: TRBV2
abundance: -
j_gene: TRBJ1-2
d_gene: -
CDR3nt: TGTGCCAGCACCTCCGGAGGGCTGGGGGGCTACACCTTC
CDR3aa: CASTSGGLGGYTF

v_gene: TRBV10-3
abundance: -
j_gene: TRBJ1-2
d_gene: -
CDR3nt: TGTGCCATCAGTGAATACGGGAACTATGGCTACACCTTC
CDR3aa: CAISEYGNYGYTF

v_gene: TRBV2
abundance: -
j_gene: TRBJ1-2
d_gene: TRBD1
CDR3nt: TGTGCCAGCAGCAAAGGGACAGGGCTTGAAGGCTACACCTTC
CDR3aa: CASSKGTGLEGYTF

v_gene: TRBV5-5
abundance: -
j_gene: TRBJ1-2
d_gene: TRBD1
CDR3nt: TGTGCCAGCAGCCCCCAGGGGGGCTATGGCTACACCTTC
CDR3aa: CASSPQGGYGYTF

v_gene: TRBV14
abundance: -
j_gene: TRBJ1-1
d_gene: -
CDR3nt: TGTGCCAGCAGCCAAGCTGGGGGGGCAGAGGGAAACACTGAAGCTTTCTTT
CDR3aa: CASSQAGGAEGNTEAFF

v_gene: TRBV5-4
abundance: -
j_gene: TRBJ2-7
d_gene: TRBD2
CDR3nt: TGTGCCAGCAGCTTGGAACTAGCGGGGACAATCTACGAGCAGTACTTC
CDR3aa: CASSLELAGTIYEQYF

v_gene: TRBV7-6
abundance: once
j_gene: TRBJ1-6
d_gene: TRBD1
CDR3nt: TGTGCCAGCAGCGAGGGGACAGGGTTCAGAAATTCACCCCTCCACTTT
CDR3aa: CASSEGTGFRNSPLHF

v_gene: TRBV4-1
abundance: -
j_gene: TRBJ1-5
d_gene: TRBD1
CDR3nt: TGCGCCAGCAGCCAATCTCCCACAGGGGGCGCGGGGCAGCCCCAGCATTTT
CDR3aa: CASSQSPTGGAGQPQHF

v_gene: TRBV7-9
abundance: -
j_gene: TRBJ1-2
d_gene: -
CDR3nt: TGTGCCAGCAGCGGACAGAACTATGGCTACACCTTC
CDR3aa: CASSGQNYGYTF

v_gene: TRBV2
abundance: -
j_gene: TRBJ1-1
d_gene: -
CDR3nt: TGTGCCAGCTCTAAACCGGGGGTGACTGAAGCTTTCTTT
CDR3aa: CASSKPGVTEAFF

v_gene: TRBV5-1
abundance: -
j_gene: TRBJ2-2
d_gene: -
CDR3nt: TGCGCCAGCAGCTTCCACAGGGAACACACCGGGGAGCTGTTTTTT
CDR3aa: CASSFHREHTGELFF

v_gene: TRBV5-8
abundance: once
j_gene: TRBJ2-3
d_gene: TRBD2
CDR3nt: TGTGCCAGCAGCTTGGACCTAGCGGGGACAGATACGCAGTATTTT
CDR3aa: CASSLDLAGTDTQYF

v_gene: TRBV5-5
abundance: once
j_gene: TRBJ2-7
d_gene: -
CDR3nt: TGTGCCAGCAGCTTGGGAGGCTACGAGCAGTACTTC
CDR3aa: CASSLGGYEQYF

v_gene: TRBV5-1
abundance: medium-sized
j_gene: TRBJ2-3
d_gene: TRBD1
CDR3nt: TGCGCCAGCAATCCCCACACACAGGGGGGTGCAGATACGCAGTATTTT
CDR3aa: CASNPHTQGGADTQYF

v_gene: TRBV7-2
abundance: -
j_gene: TRBJ2-3
d_gene: -
CDR3nt: TGTGCCAGCAGCCCAGGGGACGGTACGCAGTATTTT
CDR3aa: CASSPGDGTQYF

v_gene: TRBV9
abundance: once
j_gene: TRBJ2-2
d_gene: -
CDR3nt: TGTGCCAGCAGCACAGCTAGTACCGGGGAGCTGTTTTTT
CDR3aa: CASSTASTGELFF

v_gene: TRBV5-1
abundance: -
j_gene: TRBJ1-1
d_gene: -
CDR3nt: TGCGCCAGCAGCGCGGACGAGAGGAACACTGAAGCTTTCTTT
CDR3aa: CASSADERNTEAFF

v_gene: TRBV7-3
abundance: -
j_gene: TRBJ2-1
d_gene: -
CDR3nt: TGTGCCAGCAGCTTAACGGCTCAGGGTCCTCGGTTCTTC
CDR3aa: CASSLTAQGPRFF

v_gene: TRBV15
abundance: -
j_gene: TRBJ1-2
d_gene: -
CDR3nt: TGTGCCACCAGCAGAGTTGGGGCCCCCTCCTATGGCTACACCTTC
CDR3aa: CATSRVGAPSYGYTF

v_gene: TRBV2
abundance: once
j_gene: TRBJ1-2
d_gene: -
CDR3nt: TGTGCCAGCAGTGAGTCCTATGGCTACACCTTC
CDR3aa: CASSESYGYTF